Below, 25 T cell receptor beta chains from the same sample are listed, as sequenced in a study of CD8 T cells in Susac syndrome. About 0.5 to 1 ug RNA was reverse transcribed with random hexamers. TCRdb itself ran the immunoSEQ multiplex PCR reads through MiXCR, one entry per CDR3 protein. The sample yields under 550,000 distinct CDR3 sequences, approximately 85% seen once. The sequenced sample was CD8+ T cells from PBMCs. The receptors were sampled from a human donor with multiple sclerosis.

This chain links TRBV5-4 with TRBJ1-1; no clear D gene. V was trimmed by 2 bases and J by 1 base, leaving 12 bases between them. CDR3 size: 15 residues. Germline V lookup: CDR1 SGHNT, CDR2 YYREEE (reference sequence). In DNA form, the CDR3 reads TGTGCCAGCAGCTTAGAGGGTCAGTGGAACACTGAAGCTTTCTTT. Amino acids: CASSLEGQWNTEAFF.

V and J are TRBV4-1 and TRBJ1-2, with a possible D match to TRBD1 (6 bases). CDR1 is MGHRA and CDR2 is YSYEKL in the germline V gene. The CDR3 consists of 15 residues. Trimming left V 0 bases short and J 2 bases short, with 10 bases between. The CDR3 region has the DNA TGCGCCAGCAGCCAAGATACAGGGTTCAACTATGGCTACACCTTC. This encodes CASSQDTGFNYGYTF.

This rearrangement joins TRBV27 to TRBJ1-1, with D possibly being TRBD1 (5 bases). Germline CDR1 reads MNHEY; CDR2 reads SMNVEV (reference sequence). V lost 1 base and J lost 6, with 15 bases in between. The CDR3 runs 15 residues. The chain's CDR3 is CASSLLGGDVAEAFF. The CDR3 DNA reads as TGTGCCAGCAGTTTATTAGGTGGGGACGTCGCTGAAGCTTTCTTT.

The chain joins TRBV27 to TRBJ1-1; TRBD1 might be the D (6 bases). Deletions cut 1 base from V and 3 bases from J, with 9 bases between. Germline lookup yields CDR1 MNHEY and CDR2 SMNVEV (reference sequence). This CDR3 is built from 14 residues. CDR3 in DNA: TGTGCCAGCAGTTTATACAGGGCTGACACTGAAGCTTTCTTT. It encodes CASSLYRADTEAFF.

The chain links TRBV5-4 to TRBJ2-7, with 7 bases matching TRBD1. Germline trimming cut 3 bases from V and 4 bases from J; bases unmatched to any gene: 7. CDR3 length equals 14 residues. Germline V gene data show CDR1 as SGHNT and CDR2 as YYREEE (reference sequence). The DNA of the CDR3 is TGTGCCAGCAGCTCGGGACAGACATCTTACGAGCAGTACTTC. Protein sequence: CASSSGQTSYEQYF.

V and J are TRBV20-1 and TRBJ1-2; 7 nucleotides agree with TRBD1. CDR1 is DFQATT, CDR2 SNEGSKA, per germline (reference sequence). CDR3 length: 15 amino acids. V gave up 0 bases and J gave up 6 bases; unmatched junction bases: 10. CDR3 sequence (DNA): TGCAGTGCTAGAGATCCCGGACAGGCGGACCATGGCTACACCTTC. It is translated as CSARDPGQADHGYTF.

The rearrangement links TRBV7-9 to TRBJ2-2; weak D call: TRBD2 (6 bases). The V and J ends lost 5 bases and 3 bases respectively, with 13 bases between them. Germline V CDR1 and CDR2: SEHNR, FQNEAQ (reference sequence). The CDR3 runs to 15 residues. Written as DNA, the CDR3 is TGTGCCAGCAGCCTTAGGGAGGCGGACACCGGGGAGCTGTTTTTT. Its translation: CASSLREADTGELFF. Full variable domain (outside the CDR3, taken from reference TRBV7-9 and TRBJ2-2): DTGVSQNPRHKITKRGQNVTFRCDPISEHNRLYWYRQTLGQGPEFLTYFQNEAQLEKSRLLSDRFSAERPKGSFSTLEIQRTEQGDSAMYLCASSLREADTGELFFGEGSRLTVL.

This clonotype has only one observation. CDR3 sequence (DNA): TGCGCCAGCAGCTTGGCCAAAGGGTTACAAGAGACCCAGTACTTC. Translation: CASSLAKGLQETQYF. The gene calls are TRBV5-1 and TRBJ2-5; D gene unclear. V lost 0 bases and J lost 2, with 11 bases in between. The CDR3 totals 15 residues. From germline, CDR1 is SGHRS and CDR2 YFSETQ.

CDR3 loop: CASRASGGATDTQYF. In DNA, the CDR3 is TGTGCCAGCCGTGCTAGCGGGGGGGCTACAGATACGCAGTATTTT. The gene calls are TRBV7-6 and TRBJ2-3; TRBD2 agrees at 12 bases. Per germline, CDR1 SGHVS and CDR2 FNYEAQ. The J segment lost 3 bases and the V segment lost 8 bases, leaving 6 bases of the junction unmatched. The CDR3 totals 15 residues.

The chain employs TRBV20-1 and TRBJ2-7, with D hard to call. From germline, CDR1 is DFQATT and CDR2 SNEGSKA (reference sequence). Trimming shortened V by 1 base and J by 3 bases, and 7 bases separated the two germline ends. CDR3 length: 12 amino acids. The CDR3 region is CSARGPGYEQYF. CDR3 DNA: TGCAGTGCTAGAGGTCCAGGCTACGAGCAGTACTTC.

This clonotype has just one count. The DNA of the CDR3 is TGCGCCAGTAAACTAGAGGTTTCCTACGAGCAGTACTTC. As protein: CASKLEVSYEQYF. V is TRBV5-1 and J is TRBJ2-7; tentatively, D is TRBD2 (5 bases). V dropped 8 bases and J dropped 1 base, with 13 bases sitting between them. The CDR3 is 13 amino acids. The V gene's germline CDR1 is SGHRS and CDR2 YFSETQ.

The chain joins TRBV10-3 to TRBJ2-1; D may correspond to TRBD1 or TRBD2 (5 bases each). Germline V gene lookup returns CDR1 ENHRY and CDR2 SYGVKD. Between the trimmed V and J ends, which lost 8 bases and 0 bases, there was a span of 14 bases. The CDR3 contains 15 residues. CDR3: CAILLEGSSYNEQFF. CDR3 DNA: TGTGCCATCTTGCTCGAGGGGAGCTCCTACAATGAGCAGTTCTTC.

The chain links TRBV25-1 to TRBJ2-1, with 11 positions matching TRBD2. The germline V gene has CDR1 MGHDK and CDR2 SYGVNS. With 1 base clipped from V and 0 bases from J, the junction kept 11 bases outside the gene matches. The CDR3 has 20 residues. The CDR3 nucleotides read TGTGCCAGCAGTGAATGGTTCCGGACTAGCGGGCCGAGCTCCTACAATGAGCAGTTCTTC. This encodes CASSEWFRTSGPSSYNEQFF. The full variable domain, rest sourced from reference TRBV25-1 and TRBJ2-1, is EADIYQTPRYLVIGTGKKITLECSQTMGHDKMYWYQQDPGMELHLIHYSYGVNSTEKGDLSSESTVSRIRTEHFPLTLESARPSHTSQYLCASSEWFRTSGPSSYNEQFFGPGTRLTVL.

This chain joins TRBV27 and TRBJ2-2; D may be TRBD1 or TRBD2 (5 bases each). CDR3 length equals 16 residues. Germline CDR1 and CDR2: MNHEY and SMNVEV (reference sequence). Trimming stripped 5 bases from V and 0 bases from J, with 13 bases between. Here the CDR3 DNA reads TGTGCCAGCAGTATAGGGACGGAAGCGAACACCGGGGAGCTGTTTTTT. Translated: CASSIGTEANTGELFF.

This clonotype was found once. The CDR3 is CASSLQGWDTEAFF. DNA for the CDR3: TGTGCCAGCAGTTTACAGGGCTGGGACACTGAAGCTTTCTTT. This sequence joins TRBV28 and TRBJ1-1; a possible D gene is TRBD1 (5 bases). V was clipped by 2 bases and J by 3 bases, with 10 bases between them. This CDR3 spans 14 amino acids. CDR1 MDHEN and CDR2 SYDVKM come from the germline V gene.

The chain employs TRBV13 and TRBJ2-5; D remains ambiguous. Trimming stripped 4 bases from V and 0 bases from J, with 9 bases between. The germline gives CDR1 PRHDT, CDR2 FYEKMQ (reference sequence). The CDR3 consists of 14 residues. CDR3 nucleotides: TGTGCCAGCAGCTCGATTTCGTACCAAGAGACCCAGTACTTC. Amino acid sequence: CASSSISYQETQYF.

V gene TRBV7-8 combines with J gene TRBJ1-1; possible D gene TRBD1, 5 bases. CDR1 SGHVS and CDR2 FQNEAQ come from the germline V gene. The CDR3 has 18 residues. V lost 2 bases to trimming and J lost 3 bases, with 22 bases between them. CDR3 nucleotides: TGTGCCAGCAGCTTACCCCGGGACCCCTCCTGGAAAGACACTGAAGCTTTCTTT. This codes for CASSLPRDPSWKDTEAFF.

The chain couples TRBV28 to TRBJ1-1, with 8 bases identical to TRBD1. Germline V gene lookup returns CDR1 MDHEN and CDR2 SYDVKM. Losses at the gene ends were 3 bases for V and 5 bases for J; bases not matched to a gene: 5. The CDR3 is 14 amino acids. Here the CDR3 reads CASSFWQGATEAFF. DNA of the CDR3: TGTGCCAGCAGTTTTTGGCAGGGGGCAACTGAAGCTTTCTTT.

V usage is TRBV2 and J usage is TRBJ2-3, with 10 nucleotides matching TRBD2. This CDR3 has 15 residues. Germline CDR1 and CDR2: SNHLY and FYNNEI. J gave up 0 bases and V 6 bases, and 3 bases lay outside the gene matches. CDR3 bases: TGTGCCAGCAGACTTAGCGGGAGGAGCACAGATACGCAGTATTTT. Translated: CASRLSGRSTDTQYF.

The sample holds one count of this clonotype. The rearrangement links TRBV19 to TRBJ2-1; unclear D gene. The CDR3 totals 12 residues. The ends were cut back, 2 bases at V and 6 bases at J, with 5 bases in the middle. Germline CDR1 and CDR2: LNHDA and SQIVND (reference sequence). The CDR3 bases are TGTGCCAGTAGTATACAGCGCAATGAGCAGTTCTTC. Translated, it gives CASSIQRNEQFF.

The chain carries TRBV24-1 and TRBJ1-2; 7 nucleotides match TRBD1. With 6 bases clipped from V and 4 bases from J, the junction kept 4 bases outside the gene matches. CDR1 and CDR2 from the germline V gene are KGHDR and SFDVKD. The CDR3 is 13 amino acids. In nucleotides, the CDR3 is TGTGCCACCAGTTCCCCAGGGGGCTATGGCTACACCTTC. Translating gives CATSSPGGYGYTF.

The chain uses TRBV29-1 and TRBJ2-1; no firm D call. Trimming stripped 6 bases from V and 9 bases from J, with 9 bases between. CDR1 is SQVTM, CDR2 ANQGSEA, per germline. The length of the CDR3 is 10 residues. The CDR3 reads CSVLLSEQFF. The CDR3 DNA is TGCAGCGTCCTACTAAGTGAGCAGTTCTTC.

This chain uses TRBV28 with TRBJ2-7, with unresolved D. The CDR3 is 16 residues long. V was clipped by 4 bases and J by 0 bases, with 16 bases between them. The germline gives CDR1 MDHEN, CDR2 SYDVKM. CDR3 amino acids: CASSSQRSLPSYEQYF. The CDR3 DNA follows: TGTGCCAGCAGTTCCCAGAGGTCCCTACCCTCCTACGAGCAGTACTTC. The full variable domain, its missing parts supplied by reference TRBV28 and TRBJ2-7, is DVKVTQSSRYLVKRTGEKVFLECVQDMDHENMFWYRQDPGLGLRLIYFSYDVKMKEKGDIPEGYSVSREKKERFSLILESASTNQTSMYLCASSSQRSLPSYEQYFGPGTRLTVT.

CDR3 region: CASSGLGGTGNTIYF. The CDR3 region has the DNA TGTGCCAGCAGCGGGCTAGGGGGAACTGGAAACACCATATATTTT. This sequence joins TRBV5-5 and TRBJ1-3; possibly TRBD1 for D (6 bases). The CDR3 runs 15 residues. Germline assignment: CDR1 SGHKS and CDR2 YYEKEE (reference sequence). V lost 4 bases to trimming and J lost 2 bases, with 13 bases between them.

This chain joins TRBV5-4 and TRBJ1-3, with D possibly matching TRBD1 (5 bases). V shed 0 bases and J shed 4 bases, with 8 bases lying between them. The CDR3 contains 14 residues. The V gene's germline CDR1 is SGHNT and CDR2 YYREEE (reference sequence). The CDR3 loop reads CASSLVGVGNTIYF. In DNA form, the CDR3 reads TGTGCCAGCAGCTTGGTGGGGGTCGGAAACACCATATATTTT.